Listed below are T cell receptor beta chains from one sample, sequenced in a study of Graves' ophthalmopathy and Graves' hyperthyroidism. TCRdb re-called the multiplex PCR reads through MiXCR, storing one row per CDR3 protein. The sample includes about 700,000 distinct CDR3 sequences, roughly 41% of them seen just once. Sequencing input: peripheral blood. The receptor set was obtained from an adult man with Graves' ophthalmopathy. Both conserved end residues are part of each CDR3. The D gene is left open where the match is weak. Clone size is stated in some rows and not others, as once, few, many or a class when expanded.

>.|TRBV10-3|TRBJ1-1|13|.
TGTGCCACGGGGACCGAGGGGGGCACTGAAGCTTTCTTT
CATGTEGGTEAFF
>TRBD2|TRBV29-1|TRBJ2-7|13|.
TGCAGCTCCGGACTAGCGGGGGTGTACGAGCAGTACTTC
CSSGLAGVYEQYF
>.|TRBV29-1|TRBJ1-1|13|.
TGCAGCGTTGAGGCAGGGCTGGAGACTGAAGCTTTCTTT
CSVEAGLETEAFF
>.|TRBV5-1|TRBJ2-7|15|.
TGCGCCAGCAGGAGAACAGGGTCGAGCTCCTACGAGCAGTACTTC
CASRRTGSSSYEQYF
>.|TRBV25-1|TRBJ1-4|14|many
TGTGCCAGCAGTGATGTGGGGGCGGGTGAAAAACTGTTTTTT
CASSDVGAGEKLFF
>.|TRBV29-1|TRBJ1-1|12|many
TGCAGCGCCCGCCGGTCGGGCACTGAAGCTTTCTTT
CSARRSGTEAFF
>.|TRBV20-1|TRBJ2-5|13|.
TGCAGTGCTCGGGGGACCCCCCACGAGACCCAGCACTTC
CSARGTPHETQHF
>.|TRBV7-9|TRBJ1-2|14|.
TGTGCCAGCAGCTTAGGGGACTCAGACTATGGCTACACCTTC
CASSLGDSDYGYTF
>TRBD1|TRBV5-6|TRBJ1-2|13|many
TGTGCCAGCAGCTGGGACAGGACCGGGGGCTACACCTTC
CASSWDRTGGYTF
>TRBD2|TRBV5-1|TRBJ2-7|14|once
TGCGCCAGCAGCTTGGCTAGCGGGATATACGAGCAGTACTTC
CASSLASGIYEQYF
>TRBD2|TRBV10-3|TRBJ2-7|12|many
TGTGCCATCAGTGGAAATAGCGGGAACCCGAACTTC
CAISGNSGNPNF
>.|TRBV25-1|TRBJ1-1|14|.
TGTGCCAGCCAAGAAGATCTCGGTCGCACTGAAGCTTTCTTT
CASQEDLGRTEAFF
>.|TRBV7-9|TRBJ1-6|16|.
TGTGCCAGCAGCCAAGATGACGGCAGGCCGAATTCACCCCTCCACTTT
CASSQDDGRPNSPLHF
>.|TRBV19|TRBJ1-6|14|many
TGTGCCAGTACATCTTTGGGGGATAATTCACCCCTCCACTTT
CASTSLGDNSPLHF
>TRBD1|TRBV6-1|TRBJ2-7|15|few
TGTGCCAGCAGTGAAATGGGACAGGCGAACTACGAGCAGTACTTC
CASSEMGQANYEQYF
>TRBD1|TRBV19|TRBJ1-1|16|.
TGTGCCAGTAGTAAAGGGGGCCACCCGGTGAACACTGAAGCTTTCTTT
CASSKGGHPVNTEAFF
>.|TRBV25-1|TRBJ1-4|14|.
TGTGCCAGCAGTGAATGGGGGAGGGATGAAAAACTGTTTTTT
CASSEWGRDEKLFF